The text below deals with one TCR beta chain. Its cognate antigen is unknown. This record belongs to a study of OX40 agonist ivuxolimab in advanced cancers. Turning to the study itself: Each dose-escalation patient presented with hepatocellular carcinoma, melanoma, renal cell or head and neck cancer. Averaging about 60 years in age, with a range of about 23 to 85, the cohort was 82.7% male.

General study points: Those patients achieving a partial response at 0.1-3.0 mg/kg showed among the lowest clonal expansion.

In germline, CDR1 is SQVTM, CDR2 ANQGSEA. V was clipped by 4 bases and J by 7 bases; unmatched bases: 4. CDR3 size: 12 residues. With autoimmune disease history or systemic immunosuppression, patients were excluded. TCRdb's table, derived via immunoSEQ multiplex PCR, lists solely in-frame clones and lacks some. The table shows 66,000 or so clones, with approximately 90% occurring only once. This receptor was obtained from an adult with an advanced solid tumor such as melanoma, head and neck, liver or kidney cancer. This chain uses TRBV29-1 with TRBJ1-1; 9 bases agree with TRBD1. Sequencing used CD4+ or CD8+ T cells sorted from blood, obtained in a trial of the OX40 agonist ivuxolimab. CDR3 nucleotide sequence: TGCAGCGTTGTGGGACAGGGAATTGAAGCTTTCTTT. Its protein is CSVVGQGIEAFF.